The next 15 T cell receptor beta chains were all read from a single sample in a study of control samples from healthy donors and cancer patients. This table comes from immunoSEQ multiplex PCR, and its TCRdb copy is limited to in-frame clones, with some not included. The sample contains 110,000 to 150,000 clones, roughly nine tenths of which appear only once. Input material: blood. The source of these receptors is a man aged 30-40 years in good health.

This clone was detected only a few times. The chain links TRBV12-3 or TRBV12-4 to TRBJ2-3; unclear D gene. The CDR3 runs 13 residues. Between the trimmed V and J ends, which lost 6 bases and 6 bases, there was a span of 13 bases. The CDR3 reads CASRNSQVDTQYF. CDR3 nucleotide sequence: TGTGCCAGCAGGAACTCTCAAGTGGATACGCAGTATTTT.

This clone was recorded only once. The V and J genes are TRBV19 and TRBJ2-3; 7 positions agree with TRBD2. Losses at the gene ends were 5 bases for V and 2 bases for J; bases not matched to a gene: 7. CDR1 and CDR2 from the germline V gene are LNHDA and SQIVND (reference sequence). The CDR3 is 15 amino acids. DNA of the CDR3: TGTGCCAGTAGTGGTCGGGACTACCACACAGATACGCAGTATTTT. Translating gives CASSGRDYHTDTQYF.

V gene TRBV11-2 combines with J gene TRBJ2-3; 9 bases are shared with TRBD1. The CDR3 totals 15 residues. V shed 6 bases and J 4 bases; nucleotides not matched to a gene: 8. CDR1 and CDR2 (germline): SGHAT, FQNNGV. In nucleotides, the CDR3 is TGTGCCAGCAGTCTAACAGGGGGCGGCGCAGATACGCAGTATTTT. Its protein is CASSLTGGGADTQYF.

As DNA, the CDR3 is TGTGCCAGCAGCGAGGACAGGGGTGACAATGAGCAGTTCTTC. Amino acids: CASSEDRGDNEQFF. The chain is built from TRBV9 and TRBJ2-1; 9 bases agree with TRBD1. The junction had 3 bases not matched to a gene; V was cut back by 3 bases and J by 5 bases. This CDR3 region has 14 residues. CDR1 and CDR2 from the germline V gene are SGDLS and YYNGEE.

This clone came up once. The rearrangement uses TRBV4-3 and TRBJ1-2; no definite D call. CDR1 is LGHNA, CDR2 YSLEER, per germline. The V end lost 2 bases, the J end lost 4 bases, and 17 bases lay between the germline ends. The CDR3 has 16 amino acids. The CDR3 coding sequence is TGCGCCAGCAGCCAAAAGGACCGACTCGTGGGCTATGGCTACACCTTC. It yields the protein CASSQKDRLVGYGYTF.

J is TRBJ1-4 and V is TRBV3-1 (or the pseudogene TRBV3-2), with a tentative D call TRBD1 (5 bases). CDR1 is LGHDT, CDR2 YNNKEL, per germline (reference sequence). There are 16 residues in the CDR3. V was cut by 0 bases and J by 2 bases, with 10 bases left in between. CDR3 DNA: TGTGCCAGCAGCCAAGATCCGGGGCGGACTAATGAAAAACTGTTTTTT. Encoded protein: CASSQDPGRTNEKLFF.

This clone came up once. The chain couples TRBV3-1 (or the pseudogene TRBV3-2) to TRBJ1-6; D unresolved. V dropped 3 bases and J dropped 7 bases, with 31 bases sitting between them. Germline CDR1 reads LGHDT; CDR2 reads YNNKEL (reference sequence). The CDR3 runs to 21 residues. The CDR3 reads CASSHIRFRYWVHRSNSPLHF. The CDR3 nucleotides are TGTGCCAGCAGCCATATCCGATTTCGTTACTGGGTTCATAGGAGCAATTCACCCCTCCACTTT.

This chain uses TRBV7-7 with TRBJ1-4; D call uncertain. The CDR3 totals 13 residues. Germline V gene data show CDR1 as SSHAT and CDR2 as FNYEAQ (reference sequence). V was cut by 5 bases and J by 3 bases, with 7 bases left in between. The CDR3 DNA sequence: TGTGCCAGCAGCGAAACACCTAATGAAAAACTGTTTTTT. Translation: CASSETPNEKLFF. The full variable domain, completed using reference TRBV7-7 and TRBJ1-4, is GAGVSQSPRYKVTKRGQDVTLRCDPISSHATLYWYQQALGQGPEFLTYFNYEAQPDKSGLPSDRFSAERPEGSISTLTIQRTEQRDSAMYRCASSETPNEKLFFGSGTQLSVL.

The chain employs TRBV7-2 and TRBJ2-7; D remains ambiguous. The ends were cut back, 5 bases at V and 3 bases at J, with 8 bases in the middle. Germline assignment: CDR1 SGHTA and CDR2 FQGNSA. There are 12 residues in the CDR3. The CDR3 nucleotides read TGTGCCAGCAGCCGGAACAGCTACGAGCAGTACTTC. This translates into CASSRNSYEQYF.

This chain connects TRBV27 to TRBJ2-3, with 9 bases that match TRBD1. Germline-derived CDR1 and CDR2 are MNHEY and SMNVEV (reference sequence). The CDR3 is 16 amino acids. J was trimmed by 0 bases and V by 5 bases; bases with no gene match: 6. The DNA for the CDR3 is TGTGCCAGCAGTCGCGGGACAGGGTTTAGCACAGATACGCAGTATTTT. Translating it yields CASSRGTGFSTDTQYF.

The CDR3 DNA is TGTGCCAGCAGCCAAGGGGGGACAGGATTTGTCGGGTTCTTC. Translating gives CASSQGGTGFVGFF. This chain links TRBV14 with TRBJ2-1; 8 positions agree with TRBD1. Losses at the gene ends were 1 base for V and 15 bases for J; bases not matched to a gene: 11. The length of the CDR3 is 14 residues. Germline values: CDR1 SGHDN, CDR2 FVKESK.

This sequence joins TRBV24-1 and TRBJ2-3; 7 bases are a match to TRBD1. The germline CDR1 and CDR2 sequences are KGHDR and SFDVKD. Trimming at V came to 3 bases and at J to 6 bases, leaving 11 bases not matched to a gene. The CDR3 loop spans 16 amino acids. The CDR3 here is CATSDEGRGYADTQYF. The CDR3 DNA is TGTGCCACCAGTGATGAGGGCAGGGGGTATGCGGATACGCAGTATTTT.

V is TRBV6-5 and J is TRBJ2-1; the D gene could be TRBD1 or TRBD2 (5 bases each). Germline V lookup: CDR1 MNHEY, CDR2 SVGAGI. The CDR3 length is 15 residues. V dropped 4 bases and J dropped 3 bases, with 13 bases sitting between them. CDR3 sequence (DNA): TGTGCCAGCAGTTCCGGGACGAGGAGCTACAATGAGCAGTTCTTC. Translating it yields CASSSGTRSYNEQFF.

The chain has TRBV13 and TRBJ2-3; D remains ambiguous. CDR1 and CDR2 (germline): PRHDT, FYEKMQ (reference sequence). The CDR3 length is 17 residues. Deletions cut 0 bases from V and 0 bases from J, with 13 bases between. CDR3 amino acids: CASSLGRATTSTDTQYF. CDR3 coding DNA: TGTGCCAGCAGCTTAGGCCGGGCTACCACTAGCACAGATACGCAGTATTTT. Complete variable domain (other parts from reference TRBV13 and TRBJ2-3): AAGVIQSPRHLIKEKRETATLKCYPIPRHDTVYWYQQGPGQDPQFLISFYEKMQSDKGSIPDRFSAQQFSDYHSELNMSSLELGDSALYFCASSLGRATTSTDTQYFGPGTRLTVL.

V is TRBV19 and J is TRBJ1-2; D unclear. Per the germline V gene, CDR1 is LNHDA and CDR2 is SQIVND (reference sequence). The CDR3 length is 15 residues. Trimming pared 3 bases from V and 2 bases from J, leaving 13 bases between. The CDR3 region has the DNA TGTGCCAGTAGTATGGGAGACCCTTACAACTATGGCTACACCTTC. Protein sequence: CASSMGDPYNYGYTF.